This T cell receptor beta chain was captured in a study of T cell responses to AZD1222 COVID-19 vaccine. This clone was detected only once. The antigen is not known. General study results and limits: The donor group comprised mostly white British people and more females; the analysis possibly underestimated clonal diversity.

TCRdb's table, derived via immunoSEQ multiplex PCR, lists solely in-frame clones and lacks some. The sample yields about 120,000 clones, roughly 91% seen once. In germline, CDR1 is KGHSH, CDR2 LQKENI. V trimming: 5 bases; J trimming: 2 bases; junction bases outside the gene matches: 12. This CDR3 is 17 amino acids long. The receptor comes from an adult who received the AZD1222 COVID-19 vaccine. Sequencing was performed on peripheral blood, taken 28 days after the second AZD1222 dose. The chain links TRBV18 to TRBJ1-1, with TRBD1 matching 9 bases. The CDR3, as DNA: TGTGCCAGCTCAGCCCCGGGACAGGGATGGGTAAACACTGAAGCTTTCTTT. Encoded protein: CASSAPGQGWVNTEAFF.